The 20 T cell receptor beta chains listed next were all sequenced from one sample in a study of CDR3 diversity in severe acne. A single record per CDR3 protein comes from TCRdb applying MiXCR to the PCR reads. Counted here are around 94,000 distinct CDR3 sequences, 51% occurring once; the ten biggest clones make up around 12%. Sequencing was carried out using blood. The source of these receptors is a male donor with acne.

This clonotype came up a few times. The chain uses TRBV5-8 and TRBJ2-3, with a possible D match to TRBD1 (5 bases). From germline, CDR1 is SGHTS and CDR2 YDEGEE. This CDR3 is built from 20 residues. Trimming took off 0 bases at V and 0 bases at J, with 23 bases between the two ends. CDR3 bases: TGTGCCAGCAGCTTGGTTCGTGACAGACATCATCGAGCTAGCACAGATACGCAGTATTTT. Its protein is CASSLVRDRHHRASTDTQYF.

This clonotype has a handful of counts. A much larger clone differs from this one at a single base, so this may be a read error. The chain employs TRBV15 and TRBJ2-3; TRBD1 matches at 7 bases. The CDR3 contains 12 residues. In germline, CDR1 is LNHNV, CDR2 YYDKDF (reference sequence). The trim removed 8 bases at V and 4 bases at J, leaving 3 bases unmatched. The CDR3, as DNA: TGTGCCACCCGGGACAGCGCAGATACGCAGTATTTT. This translates into CATRDSADTQYF.

The CDR3 loop reads CASSLGAGVYEQYF. DNA for the CDR3: TGTGCCAGCAGCTTAGGTGCAGGAGTCTACGAGCAGTACTTC. This chain joins TRBV7-6 and TRBJ2-7; no clear D. The germline V gene encodes CDR1 SGHVS and CDR2 FNYEAQ. There are 14 residues in the CDR3. Trimming stripped 1 base from V and 3 bases from J, with 10 bases between. Full variable domain (outside the CDR3, taken from reference TRBV7-6 and TRBJ2-7): GAGVSQSPRYKVTKRGQDVALRCDPISGHVSLYWYRQALGQGPEFLTYFNYEAQQDKSGLPNDRFSAERPEGSISTLTIQRTEQRDSAMYRCASSLGAGVYEQYFGPGTRLTVT.

The CDR3 DNA reads TGTGCCAGCAGCCCTGGGACTAGCCGGTCCGAGGGGAGAGAGCAGTACTTC. It translates to CASSPGTSRSEGREQYF. The J gene is TRBJ2-7, the V gene TRBV7-9; 9 bases line up with TRBD2. V dropped 5 bases and J dropped 7; count of bases not matched to a gene: 18. Germline CDR1 is SEHNR and CDR2 is FQNEAQ (reference sequence). The CDR3 spans 17 residues.

Note on this clonotype: The conserved phenylalanine or tryptophan normally closing the CDR3 is absent here, so this likely arose from a read error. DNA for the CDR3: TGTGCCAGCAGCTCCCATCCGGGTGGAGAACTGTTTTTA. It encodes CASSSHPGGELFL. The chain joins TRBV7-3 to TRBJ1-4; D not certain. In germline, CDR1 is SGHTA, CDR2 FQGTGA. V dropped 4 bases and J dropped 12 bases, with 15 bases sitting between them. The length of the CDR3 is 13 residues.

The DNA for the CDR3 is TGTGCCAGCAGCTCGCCGGCCCAACAGATGAACACTGAAGCTTTCTTT. Its protein is CASSSPAQQMNTEAFF. This chain links TRBV11-2 with TRBJ1-1; D not resolved. CDR1 is SGHAT and CDR2 is FQNNGV in the germline V gene. The V and J ends lost 4 bases and 0 bases respectively, with 15 bases between them. This CDR3 spans 16 amino acids.

Many counts were recorded for this clonotype. The chain recombines TRBV7-8 with TRBJ2-1; the D gene is possibly TRBD2 (7 bases). From germline, CDR1 is SGHVS and CDR2 FQNEAQ. V dropped 2 bases and J dropped 7 bases, with 18 bases sitting between them. CDR3 length: 16 amino acids. As DNA, the CDR3 is TGTGCCAGCAGCTTACGGAGGGGGGAGGGCAGGAATGAGCAGTTCTTC. This gives the protein CASSLRRGEGRNEQFF.

Worth noting for this clonotype: This may come from a read error, since a much larger clone is one base off. The chain is built from TRBV10-3 and TRBJ1-3; maybe TRBD1 (5 bases). The CDR3 has 16 residues. V lost 2 bases to trimming and J lost 0 bases, with 11 bases between them. CDR1 is ENHRY, CDR2 SYGVKD, per germline. DNA for the CDR3: TGTGCCATCAGTGAGCAGGGTTCTGACTCTGGAAACACCATATATTTT. Protein sequence: CAISEQGSDSGNTIYF.

The rearrangement uses TRBV19 and TRBJ2-2; no firm D call. The V gene lost 5 bases and the J gene lost 5 bases, with 21 bases spanning the gap. The CDR3 runs 17 residues. CDR1 is LNHDA, CDR2 SQIVND, per germline (reference sequence). CDR3 region: CASSLPVQPDQTGELFF. CDR3 sequence (DNA): TGTGCCAGTAGTCTCCCCGTACAGCCCGATCAAACCGGGGAGCTGTTTTTT.

CDR3 protein: CASSEGDFYEQYF. The CDR3 DNA follows: TGTGCCAGCAGTGAAGGGGACTTCTACGAGCAGTACTTC. The chain is built from TRBV2 and TRBJ2-7, with D possibly matching TRBD2 (6 bases). The V and J ends lost 1 base and 3 bases respectively, with 7 bases between them. This CDR3 has 13 amino acids. Germline CDR1 is SNHLY and CDR2 is FYNNEI.

This clonotype has more than one count but fewer than ten. The junction and the germline gene differ at one end; a read error may be behind it. The J gene is TRBJ1-2, the V gene TRBV25-1; D not resolved. The germline gives CDR1 MGHDK, CDR2 SYGVNS. This CDR3 comprises 13 residues. DNA of the CDR3: TGTGCCAGCAGTGCCGGAGGCAGCTATGGCTATACCTTC. It encodes CASSAGGSYGYTF.

This sequence joins TRBV4-3 and TRBJ2-1; 9 positions agree with TRBD2. This CDR3 is 16 amino acids long. In germline, CDR1 is LGHNA, CDR2 YSLEER. Trimming at V came to 1 base and at J to 4 bases, leaving 5 bases not matched to a gene. CDR3 DNA sequence: TGCGCCAGCAGCCAAGGGCTAGCGGGGTTATACAATGAGCAGTTCTTC. Translating it yields CASSQGLAGLYNEQFF.

This chain connects TRBV12-3 or TRBV12-4 to TRBJ2-5; 7 nucleotides align to TRBD2. The CDR3 length is 14 residues. V was clipped by 5 bases and J by 5 bases; unmatched bases: 8. CDR3 loop: CASSTHTSVETQYF. The DNA of the CDR3 is TGTGCCAGCAGTACCCATACTAGCGTGGAGACCCAGTACTTC.

CDR3 loop: CASSFGREYEQYF. The CDR3 DNA is TGTGCCAGCAGCTTTGGCCGGGAGTACGAGCAGTACTTC. This chain links TRBV11-2 with TRBJ2-7, with D possibly being TRBD2 (6 bases). Germline V gene lookup returns CDR1 SGHAT and CDR2 FQNNGV. Trimming shortened V by 3 bases and J by 4 bases, and 10 bases separated the two germline ends. The CDR3 is 13 amino acids.

The chain carries TRBV2 and TRBJ2-5; 9 bases fit TRBD1. V gave up 6 bases and J gave up 3 bases; unmatched junction bases: 8. This CDR3 has 15 amino acids. The germline gives CDR1 SNHLY, CDR2 FYNNEI. The DNA for the CDR3 is TGTGCCAGCAGAAACACCGGGACAGGGAAAGAGACCCAGTACTTC. This encodes CASRNTGTGKETQYF.

This clonotype was seen more than once but under ten times. This chain uses TRBV5-5 with TRBJ2-7; 7 bases fit TRBD2. The germline gives CDR1 SGHKS, CDR2 YYEKEE (reference sequence). The CDR3 length is 15 residues. V lost 3 bases, J lost 1 base, and 7 bases stayed unmatched. CDR3 coding DNA: TGTGCCAGCAGCTACGGGCCCGGGGGGTCCTACGAGCAGTACTTC. Translation: CASSYGPGGSYEQYF.

The genes are TRBV7-9 and TRBJ2-5, with D possibly TRBD1 on 5 matching bases. CDR1 is SEHNR, CDR2 FQNEAQ, per germline (reference sequence). The CDR3 is 13 residues long. V lost 6 bases to trimming and J lost 3 bases, with 11 bases between them. The DNA of the CDR3 is TGTGCCAGCAGTTCAGGGTCGGAAGAGACCCAGTACTTC. It specifies CASSSGSEETQYF.

This clonotype has ten or more counts. The chain carries TRBV20-1 and TRBJ2-1; the match to TRBD2 covers 8 bases. Germline V CDR1 and CDR2: DFQATT, SNEGSKA (reference sequence). V shed 6 bases, J shed 4 bases, and the junction held 8 bases outside the gene matches. The CDR3 spans 14 residues. The CDR3 DNA sequence: TGCAGTGCCCCGCGGGGGGAGGTATACAATGAGCAGTTCTTC. Its translation: CSAPRGEVYNEQFF.

This clonotype was recorded many times. The CDR3 DNA sequence: TGTGCCAGCAGTCAACTAGCGGGAGTCACAGATACGCAGTATTTT. This codes for CASSQLAGVTDTQYF. The chain employs TRBV6-4 and TRBJ2-3; 11 bases map to TRBD2. The CDR3 contains 15 residues. Germline trimming cut 5 bases from V and 2 bases from J; bases unmatched to any gene: 3. CDR1 is MRHNA and CDR2 is SNTAGT in the germline V gene.

This clonotype is medium-sized (0.01 to 0.1%) within its sample. The chain couples TRBV12-3 or TRBV12-4 to TRBJ1-5; D is ambiguous. V shed 6 bases and J shed 9 bases, with 12 bases lying between them. CDR3 length: 12 residues. In nucleotides, the CDR3 is TGTGCCAGCAGCACAGTATTATCGCCCCAGCATTTT. Protein sequence: CASSTVLSPQHF.